The 25 T cell receptor beta chains given below trace back to one sample, sequenced in a study of blood T cell repertoires in COVID-19. Some clones are missing from TCRdb's copy, which holds only in-frame ones; the method was immunoSEQ multiplex PCR. The sample holds roughly 88,000 clones, roughly 85% seen once. The sample consisted of peripheral blood. These receptors were obtained from a woman aged 55-75 years with COVID-19, enrolled during active disease.

The chain has TRBV5-1 and TRBJ1-1, with a tentative D call TRBD1 (5 bases). The V and J ends lost 2 bases and 1 base respectively, with 9 bases between them. CDR3 length: 14 amino acids. Germline CDR1 and CDR2: SGHRS and YFSETQ. CDR3 sequence (DNA): TGCGCCAGCAGCTTAAGACAGCAGAACACTGAAGCTTTCTTT. It is translated as CASSLRQQNTEAFF.

The chain employs TRBV5-6 and TRBJ2-7; TRBD1 matches 11 bases. Germline trimming cut 4 bases from V and 2 bases from J; bases unmatched to any gene: 5. CDR1 is SGHDT and CDR2 is YYEEEE in the germline V gene. The CDR3 spans 15 residues. The CDR3 DNA reads as TGTGCCAGCAGCGCGGGACAGGGGGAACCCTACGAGCAGTACTTC. Residues: CASSAGQGEPYEQYF.

The chain employs TRBV5-1 and TRBJ1-1; D may be TRBD1 (6 bases). This CDR3 is built from 12 residues. CDR1 SGHRS and CDR2 YFSETQ come from the germline V gene. Trimming cost V 4 bases and J 10 bases, with 14 bases left between them. CDR3 sequence: CASSTGQTGAFF. The CDR3 DNA sequence: TGCGCCAGCAGCACCGGACAGACCGGAGCTTTCTTT. Looking up the rest from reference TRBV5-1 and TRBJ1-1 gives the full variable domain: KAGVTQTPRYLIKTRGQQVTLSCSPISGHRSVSWYQQTPGQGLQFLFEYFSETQRNKGNFPGRFSGRQFSNSRSEMNVSTLELGDSALYLCASSTGQTGAFFGQGTRLTVV.

The DNA of the CDR3 is TGTGCGGGGCAGGCGACCAACACTGAAGCTTTCTTT. Its translation: CAGQATNTEAFF. The chain recombines TRBV12-3 or TRBV12-4 with TRBJ1-1; weak D call: TRBD1 (5 bases). The CDR3 has 12 residues.

V gene TRBV6-5 combines with J gene TRBJ1-5; 8 nucleotides line up with TRBD1. The V segment lost 6 bases and the J segment 0 bases; nucleotides outside the gene matches: 1. CDR1 and CDR2 from the germline V gene are MNHEY and SVGAGI. The CDR3 is 14 residues long. CDR3 nucleotide sequence: TGTGCCAGCAGACAGGGGGGTAGCAATCAGCCCCAGCATTTT. Translation gives CASRQGGSNQPQHF.

The V call is TRBV15, the J call TRBJ1-5; D not certain. CDR1 is LNHNV and CDR2 is YYDKDF in the germline V gene (reference sequence). V was cut by 1 base and J by 5 bases, with 21 bases left in between. This CDR3 region has 18 residues. CDR3: CATSRGSVGPLADQPQHF. CDR3 DNA: TGTGCCACCAGCAGAGGCTCGGTCGGACCCCTAGCAGATCAGCCCCAGCATTTT.

This clone was found once. The chain couples TRBV28 to TRBJ1-5, with D possibly TRBD1 on 6 matching bases. V lost 7 bases, J lost 5 bases, and 15 bases lay in between. The germline CDR1 and CDR2 sequences are MDHEN and SYDVKM. There are 14 residues in the CDR3. CDR3 coding DNA: TGTGCCAGCACCGAGGGGGGGGCCTATCAGCCCCAGCATTTT. Translation gives CASTEGGAYQPQHF.

The chain uses TRBV6-2 or TRBV6-3 and TRBJ2-3, with D hard to call. Deletions cut 6 bases from V and 2 bases from J, with 6 bases between. Germline V gene lookup returns CDR1 MNHEY and CDR2 SVGEGT. This CDR3 comprises 12 residues. CDR3 nucleotide sequence: TGTGCCAGCAGCAAATACACAGATACGCAGTATTTT. Translation gives CASSKYTDTQYF.

The chain has TRBV7-9 and TRBJ2-3; D ambiguous. V was clipped by 7 bases and J by 6 bases, with 8 bases between them. Germline CDR1 reads SEHNR; CDR2 reads FQNEAQ (reference sequence). This CDR3 has 11 amino acids. In nucleotides, the CDR3 is TGTGCCAGCACCGTCGGGGATACGCAGTATTTT. Protein: CASTVGDTQYF.

The chain's CDR3 is CASSSQNYGYTF. As DNA, the CDR3 is TGTGCCAGCAGTTCCCAGAACTATGGCTACACCTTC. The chain employs TRBV6-2 or TRBV6-3 and TRBJ1-2; D not resolved. The CDR3 is 12 amino acids. Germline CDR1 is MNHEY and CDR2 is SVGEGT. V was pared by 4 bases and J by 2 bases, with 5 bases between.

The CDR3 region has the DNA TGTGCCAGCAGTAACCTCGAGGGCTCCACTGAAGCTTTCTTT. Translating gives CASSNLEGSTEAFF. V usage is TRBV7-9 and J usage is TRBJ1-1; D ambiguous. Germline CDR1 is SEHNR and CDR2 is FQNEAQ (reference sequence). The CDR3 runs 14 residues. The ends were cut back, 6 bases at V and 4 bases at J, with 15 bases in the middle. The complete variable domain, with remaining parts taken from reference TRBV7-9 and TRBJ1-1, reads DTGVSQNPRHKITKRGQNVTFRCDPISEHNRLYWYRQTLGQGPEFLTYFQNEAQLEKSRLLSDRFSAERPKGSFSTLEIQRTEQGDSAMYLCASSNLEGSTEAFFGQGTRLTVV.

This clone occurred a few times. The gene calls are TRBV4-1 and TRBJ1-1, with a weak D call TRBD1 (5 bases). The CDR3 contains 14 residues. V shed 0 bases and J shed 10 bases, with 15 bases lying between them. Germline V gene lookup returns CDR1 MGHRA and CDR2 YSYEKL. Here the CDR3 reads CASSQEAGGSGAFF. CDR3 DNA: TGCGCCAGCAGCCAAGAGGCGGGGGGGAGTGGAGCTTTCTTT.

This clone was seen a single time. The chain uses TRBV27 and TRBJ2-7, with 8 nucleotides matching TRBD1. The germline gives CDR1 MNHEY, CDR2 SMNVEV (reference sequence). This CDR3 spans 16 amino acids. V dropped 3 bases and J dropped 12; count of bases not matched to a gene: 19. Here the CDR3 reads CASSLTGTGLRFGRYF. In nucleotides, the CDR3 is TGTGCCAGCAGTTTGACCGGGACAGGCCTTCGTTTTGGGCGGTACTTC.

The sample holds a few counts of this clone. The V call is TRBV2, the J call TRBJ1-5, with 7 nucleotides matching TRBD1. V lost 7 bases to trimming and J lost 6 bases; unmatched junction nucleotides: 6. Per germline, CDR1 SNHLY and CDR2 FYNNEI. The CDR3 length is 13 residues. Here the CDR3 reads CASNDRAGQPQHF. CDR3 in DNA: TGTGCCAGCAATGACAGGGCCGGTCAGCCCCAGCATTTT.

The chain joins TRBV3-1 (or the pseudogene TRBV3-2) to TRBJ1-1; D not certain. This CDR3 has 13 residues. The germline V gene has CDR1 LGHDT and CDR2 YNNKEL (reference sequence). V shed 4 bases and J shed 1 base, with 7 bases lying between them. The CDR3 sequence is CASSPNENTEAFF. CDR3 DNA: TGTGCCAGCAGCCCTAATGAGAACACTGAAGCTTTCTTT.

Only a few counts were recorded for this clone. The V call is TRBV6-1, the J call TRBJ1-2, with 10 bases that match TRBD1. This CDR3 spans 14 amino acids. Germline CDR1 is MNHNS and CDR2 is SASEGT. J gave up 7 bases and V 3 bases, and 5 bases lay outside the gene matches. The CDR3 region is CASSDRDRGGGYTF. The CDR3 DNA reads TGTGCCAGCAGTGACCGGGACAGGGGTGGTGGCTACACCTTC.

V gene TRBV7-2 combines with J gene TRBJ1-1; TRBD1 agrees at 8 bases. CDR3 length: 16 residues. V lost 5 bases, J lost 0 bases, and 8 bases stayed unmatched. Germline V gene sequence: CDR1 SGHTA, CDR2 FQGNSA. The CDR3 reads CASSPRQGHMNTEAFF. Here the CDR3 DNA reads TGTGCCAGCAGCCCCAGACAGGGGCACATGAACACTGAAGCTTTCTTT. Full variable domain (missing parts from reference TRBV7-2 and TRBJ1-1): GAGVSQSPSNKVTEKGKDVELRCDPISGHTALYWYRQSLGQGLEFLIYFQGNSAPDKSGLPSDRFSAERTGGSVSTLTIQRTQQEDSAVYLCASSPRQGHMNTEAFFGQGTRLTVV.

The chain is built from TRBV10-3 and TRBJ1-6; no firm D call. The CDR3 sequence is 12 residues long. In germline, CDR1 is ENHRY, CDR2 SYGVKD. Trimming shortened V by 10 bases and J by 3 bases, and 7 bases separated the two germline ends. The CDR3 DNA follows: TGTGCCACCGGGATCTATAATTCACCCCTCCACTTT. Its protein product is CATGIYNSPLHF.

The chain is built from TRBV30 and TRBJ1-4, with D uncertain. Germline V CDR1 and CDR2: GTSNPN, SVGIG (reference sequence). There are 13 residues in the CDR3. V shed 2 bases and J shed 8 bases, with 12 bases lying between them. The CDR3 is CAWSSLPEEKLFF. For the CDR3, the DNA is TGTGCCTGGAGTAGTCTGCCGGAGGAAAAACTGTTTTTT.

The chain joins TRBV9 to TRBJ2-6; 8 bases line up with TRBD2. Germline CDR1 is SGDLS and CDR2 is YYNGEE. Germline trimming cut 10 bases from V and 0 bases from J; bases unmatched to any gene: 9. The CDR3 loop spans 16 amino acids. DNA of the CDR3: TGTGCCGGGGGGACTAGTATTGGCTCTGGGGCCAACGTCCTGACTTTC. Residues: CAGGTSIGSGANVLTF. Combining the CDR3 with reference TRBV9 and TRBJ2-6 gives the whole variable domain DSGVTQTPKHLITATGQRVTLRCSPRSGDLSVYWYQQSLDQGLQFLIQYYNGEERAKGNILERFSAQQFPDLHSELNLSSLELGDSALYFCAGGTSIGSGANVLTFGAGSRLTVL.

This sequence joins TRBV5-1 and TRBJ2-5, with TRBD1 identical over 9 bases. Germline-derived CDR1 and CDR2 are SGHRS and YFSETQ. The CDR3 totals 13 residues. After removal of 7 bases from V and 5 bases from J, the junction contained 6 bases not matched to a gene. CDR3 loop: CASAGQGVETQYF. CDR3 DNA: TGCGCCAGCGCGGGACAGGGTGTCGAGACCCAGTACTTC.

The chain employs TRBV19 and TRBJ2-1; 9 bases line up with TRBD2. Germline loops: CDR1 LNHDA, CDR2 SQIVND (reference sequence). The junction had 16 bases not matched to a gene; V was cut back by 0 bases and J by 7 bases. The CDR3 loop spans 19 amino acids. CDR3 sequence reads: CASSIDLSGTSLLGNEQFF. In DNA form, the CDR3 reads TGTGCCAGTAGTATAGATCTCTCCGGGACTAGCCTGCTCGGGAATGAGCAGTTCTTC.

The rearrangement uses TRBV7-2 and TRBJ2-7, with 8 nucleotides matching TRBD1. The CDR3 spans 17 residues. Per the germline V gene, CDR1 is SGHTA and CDR2 is FQGNSA. After removal of 9 bases from V and 2 bases from J, the junction contained 18 bases not matched to a gene. Here the CDR3 reads CARSNSPWGTGTYEQYF. DNA for the CDR3: TGTGCCAGAAGCAACAGCCCGTGGGGGACAGGAACCTACGAGCAGTACTTC.

This clone turned up a few times. The rearrangement links TRBV7-8 to TRBJ2-7, with TRBD1 identical over 7 bases. The germline V gene encodes CDR1 SGHVS and CDR2 FQNEAQ. The CDR3 sequence is 14 residues long. J lost 6 bases, V lost 5 bases, and 10 bases had no gene match. The CDR3 here is CASSPRQGLGEQYF. The CDR3 DNA reads TGTGCCAGCAGCCCTAGACAGGGCCTTGGCGAGCAGTACTTC.

This sequence joins TRBV3-1 (or the pseudogene TRBV3-2) and TRBJ2-2, with 8 positions matching TRBD2. The junction had 5 bases not matched to a gene; V was cut back by 6 bases and J by 5 bases. The CDR3 contains 14 residues. CDR1 and CDR2 from the germline V gene are LGHDT and YNNKEL (reference sequence). The CDR3 is CASSTGGATGELFF. The CDR3 region has the DNA TGTGCCAGCAGTACCGGGGGGGCGACCGGGGAGCTGTTTTTT.